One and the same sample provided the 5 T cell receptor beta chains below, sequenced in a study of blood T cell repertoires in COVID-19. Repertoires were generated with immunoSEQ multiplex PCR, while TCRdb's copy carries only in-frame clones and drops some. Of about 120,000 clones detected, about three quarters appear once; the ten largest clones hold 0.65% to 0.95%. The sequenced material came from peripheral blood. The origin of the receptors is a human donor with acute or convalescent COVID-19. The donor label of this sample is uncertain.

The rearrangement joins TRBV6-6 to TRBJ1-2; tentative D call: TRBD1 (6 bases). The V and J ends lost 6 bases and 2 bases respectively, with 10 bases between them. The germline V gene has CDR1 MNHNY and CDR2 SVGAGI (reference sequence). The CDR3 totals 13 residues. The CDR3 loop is CASSNGQNYGYTF. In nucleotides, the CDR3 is TGTGCCAGCAGCAACGGACAGAACTATGGCTACACCTTC.

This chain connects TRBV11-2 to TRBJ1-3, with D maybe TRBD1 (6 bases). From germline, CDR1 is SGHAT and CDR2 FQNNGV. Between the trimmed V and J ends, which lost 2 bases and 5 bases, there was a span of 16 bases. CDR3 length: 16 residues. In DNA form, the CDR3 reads TGTGCCAGCAGCTTACAGGACAGCCGTCCCAGAAACACCATATATTTT. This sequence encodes CASSLQDSRPRNTIYF.

The CDR3 here is CASSLRDRATETQYF. The CDR3 DNA follows: TGTGCCAGCAGCTTAAGGGACAGGGCTACGGAGACCCAGTACTTC. This sequence joins TRBV7-6 and TRBJ2-5; 9 nucleotides align to TRBD1. From germline, CDR1 is SGHVS and CDR2 FNYEAQ. The CDR3 has 15 amino acids. V was pared by 2 bases and J by 5 bases, with 6 bases of the junction left unmatched.

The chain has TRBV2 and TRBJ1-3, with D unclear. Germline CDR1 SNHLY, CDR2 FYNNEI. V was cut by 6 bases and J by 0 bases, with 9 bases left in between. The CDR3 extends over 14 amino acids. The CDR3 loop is CASSALLSGNTIYF. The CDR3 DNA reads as TGTGCCAGCAGCGCCCTACTCTCTGGAAACACCATATATTTT.

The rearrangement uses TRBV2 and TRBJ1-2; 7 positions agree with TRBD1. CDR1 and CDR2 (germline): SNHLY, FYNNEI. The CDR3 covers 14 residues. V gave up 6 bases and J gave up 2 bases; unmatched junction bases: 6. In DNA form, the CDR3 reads TGTGCCAGCAGCGATCGGGACAGCAACTATGGCTACACCTTC. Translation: CASSDRDSNYGYTF. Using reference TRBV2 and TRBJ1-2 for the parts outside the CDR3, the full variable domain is EPEVTQTPSHQVTQMGQEVILRCVPISNHLYFYWYRQILGQKVEFLVSFYNNEISEKSEIFDDQFSVERPDGSNFTLKIRSTKLEDSAMYFCASSDRDSNYGYTFGSGTRLTVV.